This entry is about one TCR beta chain. Its antigen is unidentified. The entry originates in a study of regulatory and conventional T cells in RAG deficiency. The repertoire was sequenced with immunoSEQ multiplex PCR; TCRdb's copy has only in-frame clones and lacks some. The table lists some 21,000 clones, around 96% of them singletons, with 1.3% in the top ten. The CDR3 is made up of 14 amino acids. Germline V gives CDR1 SNHLY, CDR2 FYNNEI. Trimming took 5 bases from V and 0 from J, leaving 9 bases between them. Study-wide points: Patient subsets had shorter CDR3s; Omenn Treg-Tconv overlap exceeded 85%. Compared with controls, unique Treg TCR beta sequences dropped about 110-fold in Omenn syndrome and CID/AS.

Conventional CD4+ T cells were sorted from blood as CD25-low CD127-high cells. The same specimen was also included in a second study, on regulatory T cells. As that report states: Amplification used 52 TRBV primers and 13 TRBJ primers.

The sequenced material came from CD25- CD4+ T cells sorted from blood. The gene calls are TRBV2 and TRBJ2-3, with TRBD1 as a possible D gene (5 bases). The source is a human donor in good health. The CDR3 sequence is CASSIGVSTDTQYF. The CDR3 DNA is TGTGCCAGCAGTATAGGGGTTAGCACAGATACGCAGTATTTT.